This TCR beta chain derives from a study of T cells in Graves' hyperthyroidism and ophthalmopathy. The source material, RNA transcripts, was used to amplify TCR beta CDR3 regions. HTBI primers were the set used in a first-round RT-PCR of the TCR CDR3. TCRdb re-called the multiplex PCR reads with MiXCR, one entry per CDR3 protein. Seen here are about 600,000 distinct CDR3 sequences, more than 15% observed once, and the top ten hold roughly 3.3%. The CDR3 sequence is 15 residues long. Per the germline V gene, CDR1 is KGHDR and CDR2 is SFDVKD. V lost 0 bases and J lost 10, with 15 bases in between. This sequence joins TRBV24-1 and TRBJ2-1; perhaps TRBD2 as D (6 bases). Sequencing input: blood. This sequence originates from a woman between 35 and 50 years old with Graves' ophthalmopathy. CDR3 nucleotide sequence: TGTGCCACCAGTGATTTGCAATGGGGAGGATCAGAGCAGTTCTTC. Encoded protein: CATSDLQWGGSEQFF.